This T cell receptor (beta chain) is drawn from a study of chemoradiotherapy in HPV16-positive cancers. Turning to the study itself: Functional T-cell assays on two HPV16-positive patients' cells defined candidate HPV-specific clones and common TCR motifs.

Profiling relied on immunoSEQ multiplex PCR, and the TCRdb table lists in-frame clones only, not all of them. The sample comprises 20,000 to 25,000 clones, less than 90% of which are singletons, and 4.5% rests with the top ten. Germline loops: CDR1 SGHDT, CDR2 YYEEEE. This CDR3 comprises 16 residues. V shed 0 bases and J 5 bases; nucleotides not matched to a gene: 8. This chain links TRBV5-6 with TRBJ1-2; TRBD1 matches 9 bases. This TCR was sampled from a human donor with HPV-associated anogenital cancer. The sequenced sample was blood, obtained from a patient who underwent chemoradiotherapy. The CDR3 coding sequence is TGTGCCAGCAGCTTGGAATGGGACAGGGTGCAATATGGCTACACCTTC. It encodes CASSLEWDRVQYGYTF.